These 8 T cell receptor beta chains were sequenced from one sample in a study of cytomegalovirus exposure and HLA in healthy donors. In the PCR, 60 Vbeta and 13 Jbeta primers were used. Repertoires were generated with immunoSEQ multiplex PCR, while TCRdb's copy carries only in-frame clones and drops some. Of roughly 190,000 clones detected, more than 65% appear once; the ten largest clones hold about 3%. The specimen sequenced was PBMCs. The receptors derive from a female donor in good health and CMV-seronegative.

The chain links TRBV6-1 to TRBJ1-2, with D possibly being TRBD1 (6 bases). This CDR3 has 15 amino acids. Germline CDR1 reads MNHNS; CDR2 reads SASEGT. Trimming removed 4 bases at V and 5 bases at J, with 17 bases between. The CDR3 sequence: CASSATRTVTYGYTF. The CDR3 coding sequence is TGTGCCAGCAGTGCTACCCGGACAGTAACTTATGGCTACACCTTC.

The chain uses TRBV7-3 and TRBJ2-1; 10 bases line up with TRBD2. V lost 5 bases and J lost 7; bases outside the gene matches: 2. Looked up from germline, CDR1 is SGHTA and CDR2 is FQGTGA. The CDR3 totals 13 residues. This CDR3 reads CASSLAGANEQFF. Here the CDR3 DNA reads TGTGCCAGCAGCCTAGCGGGAGCAAATGAGCAGTTCTTC.

This clone was seen a single time. The chain uses TRBV30 and TRBJ1-1; a weak D match, TRBD1 (5 bases). The CDR3 contains 13 residues. Trimming removed 1 base at V and 11 bases at J, with 17 bases between. CDR1 and CDR2 (germline): GTSNPN, SVGIG (reference sequence). The DNA for the CDR3 is TGTGCCTGGAGTGGCGGAGGGCGGGACTGGGCTTTCTTT. Amino acids: CAWSGGGRDWAFF.

For the CDR3, the DNA is TGTGCCAGCAGCTTGTACAGGGGGTACGAGCAGTACTTC. It specifies CASSLYRGYEQYF. This rearrangement joins TRBV5-4 to TRBJ2-7, with 8 bases matching TRBD1. The CDR3 spans 13 residues. The germline CDR1 and CDR2 sequences are SGHNT and YYREEE (reference sequence). Trimming took 1 base from V and 4 from J; bases not matched to a gene: 1.

This clone has just one count. The V and J genes are TRBV5-4 and TRBJ1-2, with TRBD1 as a possible D gene (6 bases). V was shortened by 4 bases and J by 1 base, with 14 bases between the two germline ends. The CDR3 covers 15 residues. The germline CDR1 and CDR2 sequences are SGHNT and YYREEE (reference sequence). CDR3 protein: CASSGRQDHNYGYTF. In DNA form, the CDR3 reads TGTGCCAGCAGCGGTCGACAGGACCATAACTATGGCTACACCTTC.

The J gene is TRBJ1-2, the V gene TRBV6-5; D ambiguous. Germline values: CDR1 MNHEY, CDR2 SVGAGI. This CDR3 region has 15 residues. V was shortened by 0 bases and J by 0 bases, with 8 bases between the two germline ends. The CDR3 reads CASSYSRSTNYGYTF. The CDR3 region has the DNA TGTGCCAGCAGTTACTCGAGGTCAACTAACTATGGCTACACCTTC.

This chain uses TRBV27 with TRBJ2-1; the match to TRBD2 covers 9 bases. The CDR3 is 17 residues long. V shed 1 base and J 1 base; nucleotides not matched to a gene: 5. In germline, CDR1 is MNHEY, CDR2 SMNVEV (reference sequence). DNA of the CDR3: TGTGCCAGCAGTTTATATGCTAGCGGGACTTCCTACAATGAGCAGTTCTTC. Translating gives CASSLYASGTSYNEQFF.

V and J are TRBV7-2 and TRBJ2-2, with 7 bases identical to TRBD2. V shed 4 bases, J shed 5 bases, and the junction held 4 bases outside the gene matches. Per the germline V gene, CDR1 is SGHTA and CDR2 is FQGNSA. The CDR3 has 14 residues. The CDR3 nucleotides are TGTGCCAGCAGCTATCCCGGGAGGACCGGGGAGCTGTTTTTT. Encoded protein: CASSYPGRTGELFF. Based on the CDR3 plus reference TRBV7-2 and TRBJ2-2, the full variable domain is GAGVSQSPSNKVTEKGKDVELRCDPISGHTALYWYRQSLGQGLEFLIYFQGNSAPDKSGLPSDRFSAERTGGSVSTLTIQRTQQEDSAVYLCASSYPGRTGELFFGEGSRLTVL.